These 8 T cell receptor beta chains were sequenced from one sample in a study of T cells in Graves' hyperthyroidism and ophthalmopathy. Amplification targeted TCR beta CDR3 regions from RNA transcripts. TCR CDR3 regions were first amplified by RT-PCR with HTBI primers. Using its own MiXCR run on the multiplex PCR reads, TCRdb lists one record per CDR3 protein. The sample yields more than 500,000 distinct CDR3 sequences, about 16% seen once. Sample: blood. Receptors originate from a woman between 25 and 40 years old with Graves' ophthalmopathy.

This clonotype was counted ten times or more. V usage is TRBV28 and J usage is TRBJ1-1; 10 bases map to TRBD1. This CDR3 has 16 amino acids. Unmatched junction bases numbered 16, after V lost 5 bases and J lost 10 bases. CDR1 is MDHEN and CDR2 is SYDVKM in the germline V gene. CDR3 in amino acids: CASSITLVDRGWTAFF. The CDR3 region has the DNA TGTGCCAGCAGTATAACCCTCGTGGACAGGGGGTGGACAGCTTTCTTT.

This clonotype was recorded many times. V is TRBV13 and J is TRBJ2-7; D gene ambiguous. Germline assignment: CDR1 PRHDT and CDR2 FYEKMQ (reference sequence). V was cut by 5 bases and J by 0 bases, with 14 bases left in between. CDR3 length: 15 residues. CDR3 in amino acids: CASSTHRTVSYEQYF. The CDR3 DNA reads as TGTGCCAGCAGCACACACCGGACGGTCTCCTACGAGCAGTACTTC.

This clonotype was found a few times. In DNA form, the CDR3 reads TGTGCCAGCAGTTACTCGAAGACAGGACCTGAAGCTTTCTTT. Translation gives CASSYSKTGPEAFF. This rearrangement joins TRBV6-5 to TRBJ1-1, with D tentatively TRBD1 (6 bases). CDR3 size: 14 residues. Germline lookup yields CDR1 MNHEY and CDR2 SVGAGI. Trimming took off 0 bases at V and 6 bases at J, with 11 bases between the two ends.

This clonotype was seen once. The J gene is TRBJ2-2, the V gene TRBV9, with 7 bases fitting TRBD2. Germline V gene data show CDR1 as SGDLS and CDR2 as YYNGEE. V lost 3 bases to trimming and J lost 3 bases; unmatched junction nucleotides: 11. The CDR3 has 17 residues. The CDR3 DNA is TGTGCCAGCAGCGAGCCCCTAACTAGCGAGGACACCGGGGAGCTGTTTTTT. It translates to CASSEPLTSEDTGELFF. The full variable domain, its missing parts supplied by reference TRBV9 and TRBJ2-2, is DSGVTQTPKHLITATGQRVTLRCSPRSGDLSVYWYQQSLDQGLQFLIQYYNGEERAKGNILERFSAQQFPDLHSELNLSSLELGDSALYFCASSEPLTSEDTGELFFGEGSRLTVL.

This chain joins TRBV20-1 and TRBJ2-7, with TRBD2 matching over 9 bases. Looked up from germline, CDR1 is DFQATT and CDR2 is SNEGSKA (reference sequence). Trimming removed 1 base from V and 4 bases from J; junction bases left unmatched: 11. The CDR3 consists of 16 residues. Here the CDR3 reads CSARGGVSGRFYEQYF. The CDR3 DNA reads TGCAGTGCTAGAGGGGGGGTCAGCGGGAGGTTTTACGAGCAGTACTTC.

This sequence joins TRBV24-1 and TRBJ2-1, with 10 nucleotides matching TRBD2. The CDR3 has 14 residues. V was pared by 9 bases and J by 7 bases, with 8 bases of the junction left unmatched. Per the germline V gene, CDR1 is KGHDR and CDR2 is SFDVKD. The CDR3 coding sequence is TGTGCCACCCATCCTAGCGGGAGTGAGAATGAGCAGTTCTTC. This gives the protein CATHPSGSENEQFF.

This clonotype has ten or more counts. The chain has TRBV7-2 and TRBJ2-7; D gene ambiguous. V lost 5 bases to trimming and J lost 7 bases, with 12 bases between them. The germline V gene encodes CDR1 SGHTA and CDR2 FQGNSA. This CDR3 comprises 12 residues. The CDR3 DNA is TGTGCCAGCAGCGTGGCATTGAGGGAGCAGTACTTC. It codes for CASSVALREQYF. Looking up the rest from reference TRBV7-2 and TRBJ2-7 gives the full variable domain: GAGVSQSPSNKVTEKGKDVELRCDPISGHTALYWYRQSLGQGLEFLIYFQGNSAPDKSGLPSDRFSAERTGGSVSTLTIQRTQQEDSAVYLCASSVALREQYFGPGTRLTVT.

This clonotype showed up just a few times. The V and J genes are TRBV20-1 and TRBJ2-4, with TRBD2 matching 13 bases. V dropped 6 bases and J dropped 7; count of bases not matched to a gene: 12. This CDR3 spans 16 amino acids. Germline V lookup: CDR1 DFQATT, CDR2 SNEGSKA (reference sequence). The CDR3 DNA reads as TGCAGTGCCAGTGGGACTAGCGGGATGGAGGCGAACATTCAGTACTTC. Protein: CSASGTSGMEANIQYF.